The sequence of this T cell receptor beta chain was determined in a study of CD8 T cells in ankylosing spondylitis (dated by TCRdb to 2017 to 2019). For context, the study as a whole: T cell receptor beta repertoires were profiled in healthy donors and ankylosing spondylitis patients so that disease-linked TCR variants could be found. In total, the full study cohort was made up of 110 or so healthy donors and about two dozen ankylosing spondylitis patients. Peripheral blood samples were taken, and synovial fluid was additionally collected from ankylosing spondylitis patients.

The CDR3 numbers 15 residues from cysteine through phenylalanine. Here the CDR3 DNA is all that survives: 45 bases in frame from base 1. At the junction V is shortened by 7 bases and J by 4 bases, with 19 bases in between. On this clonotype itself: What this receptor recognizes is not known. Base qualities are not recorded, but no much larger clone differs from it by a single base.

Reads for this sample came from an Illumina HiSeq 2500. Quantitative 5'-RACE with molecular barcodes was the method used to prepare the TCR beta libraries. Processing in the source paper ran as follows. A new computational method, built on a probabilistic model of VDJ rearrangement, was used to identify disease-linked TCR variants. TCRdb trimmed public reads at Q25 via fastp, called clones via MiXCR and kept in-frame beta chains. Each entry is one CDR3 protein sequence, shown with its most common DNA and genes. The V and J calls here are based on TCRdb, not the publication. Present in this sample are roughly 700,000 distinct CDR3 sequences, around 20% of which were seen just once. The ten largest clones add up to under 20% of the sample. Overall results and qualifications from the work: Some of the motif variants had been reported before in the synovial fluid and blood of reactive arthritis patients, a finding that suggests common disease-initiation mechanisms. A TCR beta motif of fewer than 10 highly homologous amino acid variants appeared characteristic of blood from ankylosing spondylitis patients. The disease-linked clones showed a CD8+ phenotype and occurred at relatively low frequencies in peripheral blood. The disease-linked clones were reported as significantly enriched in matched synovial fluid samples from ankylosing spondylitis patients.

Sequencing used blood, either unsorted or a sorted T cell fraction (not recorded which). The source of this sequence is a male donor with ankylosing spondylitis. The chain uses TRBV12-3 or TRBV12-4 and TRBJ2-5; the D gene is perhaps TRBD1 or TRBD2, each of them matching over 6 bases. The CDR3 region reads CASTLGTGGRETQYF. The DNA is as follows: TGTGCCAGCACTCTCGGGACTGGGGGGCGAGAGACCCAGTACTTC.